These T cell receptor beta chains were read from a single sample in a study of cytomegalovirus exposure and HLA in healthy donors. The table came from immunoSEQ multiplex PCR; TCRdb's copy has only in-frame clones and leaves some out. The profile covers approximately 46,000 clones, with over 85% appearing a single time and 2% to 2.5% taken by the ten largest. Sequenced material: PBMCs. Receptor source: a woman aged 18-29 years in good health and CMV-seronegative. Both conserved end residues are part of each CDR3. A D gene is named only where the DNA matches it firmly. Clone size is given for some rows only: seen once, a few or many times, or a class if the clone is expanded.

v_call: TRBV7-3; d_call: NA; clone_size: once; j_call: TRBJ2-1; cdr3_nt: TGTGCCAGCAGCTCCCGGGACTTGGATGTCAATGAGCAGTTCTTC; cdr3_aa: CASSSRDLDVNEQFF
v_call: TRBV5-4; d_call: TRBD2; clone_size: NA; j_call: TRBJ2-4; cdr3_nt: TGTGCCAGCAGCTTGGCGGGAGGAAACATTCAGTACTTC; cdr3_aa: CASSLAGGNIQYF
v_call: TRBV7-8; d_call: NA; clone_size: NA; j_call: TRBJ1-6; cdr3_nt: TGTGCCAGCAGCTTACAGGCGAATTCACCCCTCCACTTT; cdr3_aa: CASSLQANSPLHF
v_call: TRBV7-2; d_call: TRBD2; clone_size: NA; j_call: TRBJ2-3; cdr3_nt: TGTGCCAGCAGCTATCGAACGCCGAGCGGGAATTCTATAGATACGCAGTATTTT; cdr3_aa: CASSYRTPSGNSIDTQYF
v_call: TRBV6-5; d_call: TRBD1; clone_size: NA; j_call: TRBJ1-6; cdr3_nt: TGTGCCAGCACTTTCACAGGGGGGAATTCACCCCTCCACTTT; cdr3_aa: CASTFTGGNSPLHF
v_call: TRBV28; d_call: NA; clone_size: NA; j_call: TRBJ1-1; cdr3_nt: TGTGCCAGCAGAGGGGGGGTGGGGAAAACGAACACTGAAGCTTTCTTT; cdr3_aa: CASRGGVGKTNTEAFF
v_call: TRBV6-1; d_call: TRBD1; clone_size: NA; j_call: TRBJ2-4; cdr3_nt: TGTGCCAGCAGTGTACAGGGGGCCAAAAACATTCAGTACTTC; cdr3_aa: CASSVQGAKNIQYF
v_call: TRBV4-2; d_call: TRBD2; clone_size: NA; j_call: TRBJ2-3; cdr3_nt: TGTGCCAGCAGCCAAGATAGCGGGGGGGCAGATACGCAGTATTTT; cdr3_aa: CASSQDSGGADTQYF
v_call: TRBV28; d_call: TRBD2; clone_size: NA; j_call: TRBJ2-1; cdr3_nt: TGTGCCAGCAGTCCCGCGGGGGGATTAAATGAGCAGTTCTTC; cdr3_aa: CASSPAGGLNEQFF
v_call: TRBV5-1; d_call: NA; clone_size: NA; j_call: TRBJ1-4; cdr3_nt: TGCGCCAGCAGACGACAAGCAACTAATGAAAAACTGTTTTTT; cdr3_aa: CASRRQATNEKLFF
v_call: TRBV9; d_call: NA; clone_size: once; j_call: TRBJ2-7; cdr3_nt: TGTGCCAGCAGCGTAGGGGGAGGTTCGAGCTCCTACGAGCAGTACTTC; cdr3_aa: CASSVGGGSSSYEQYF
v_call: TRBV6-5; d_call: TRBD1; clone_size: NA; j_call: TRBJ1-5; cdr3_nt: TGTGCCAGCAGTTACTCCCGGACAGGGCATCAGCCCCAGCATTTT; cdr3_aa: CASSYSRTGHQPQHF
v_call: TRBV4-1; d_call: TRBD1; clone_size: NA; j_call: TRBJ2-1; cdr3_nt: TGCGCCAGCAGCCAAGATGGTGAGGGGGCCCCCTACAATGAGCAGTTCTTC; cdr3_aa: CASSQDGEGAPYNEQFF
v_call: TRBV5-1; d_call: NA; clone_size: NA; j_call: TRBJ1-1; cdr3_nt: TGCGCCAGCAGGTATCAGGGGAGTAACACTGAAGCTTTCTTT; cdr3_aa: CASRYQGSNTEAFF
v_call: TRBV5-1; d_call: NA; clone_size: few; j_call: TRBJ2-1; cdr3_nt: TGCGCCAGCAGCTTGCAGGGGTTGGGAAATGAGCAGTTCTTC; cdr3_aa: CASSLQGLGNEQFF
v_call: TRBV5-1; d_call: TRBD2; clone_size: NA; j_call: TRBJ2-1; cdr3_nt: TGCGCCAGCAGCCCGGGGCTAGCGGGAGGGTACAATGAGCAGTTCTTC; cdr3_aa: CASSPGLAGGYNEQFF
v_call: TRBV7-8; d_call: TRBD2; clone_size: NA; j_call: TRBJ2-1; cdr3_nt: TGTGCCAGCAGCTTAGGACTAGCGGGGGGGAGCTCCTACAATGAGCAGTTCTTC; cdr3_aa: CASSLGLAGGSSYNEQFF
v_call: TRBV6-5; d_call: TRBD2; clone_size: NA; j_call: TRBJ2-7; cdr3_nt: TGTGCCAGCAGTTGGGTAGCGGGACCTTCCTACGAGCAGTACTTC; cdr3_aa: CASSWVAGPSYEQYF
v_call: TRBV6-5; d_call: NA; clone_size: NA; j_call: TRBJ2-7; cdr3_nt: TGTGCCAGCAGTTACTCGCACAGGAGCTCCTACGAGCAGTACTTC; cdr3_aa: CASSYSHRSSYEQYF
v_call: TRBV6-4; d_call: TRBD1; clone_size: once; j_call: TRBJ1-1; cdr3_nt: TGTGCCAGCAGTAGACGGACAGGGGACACTGAAGCTTTCTTT; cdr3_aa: CASSRRTGDTEAFF